This TCR beta chain was obtained from a study of shared clonotypes between healthy human individuals. This clone has just one count. This CDR3 spans 12 amino acids. The V and J ends lost 9 bases and 0 bases respectively, with 7 bases between them. Germline CDR1 MNHNS, CDR2 SASEGT. Donors comprised only Caucasian adults living in Nashville, Tennessee. Replicate PCRs run on unsorted PBMC used about 0.3 ug DNA, which was approximately 29,000 T cell genomes. Sequencing on ten immunoSEQ deep assay plates was performed for unsorted PBMC DNA. Original methodology: Filtering differed for immunoSEQ, which gave only junction sequences without quality scores. Generated by immunoSEQ multiplex PCR, the TCRdb table keeps only in-frame clones and is missing some. V, J and clone size derive from that table, while D and trimming were established from the DNA sequence. The table has some 480,000 clones, 79% seen once.

The chain employs TRBV6-1 and TRBJ2-3, with D hard to call. Sequencing input: PBMCs. The source is a woman aged 40 to 49 in good health. Some clones in this sample may be carry-over from other donors' samples. CDR3 in DNA: TGTGCCAGTCATTCTAGCACAGATACGCAGTATTTT. Protein sequence: CASHSSTDTQYF.